A single sample gave rise to the 10 T cell receptor beta chains below, sequenced in a study of blood T cell repertoires in COVID-19. Produced via immunoSEQ multiplex PCR; TCRdb's table is partial and in-frame only. The sample shows about 260,000 clones, more than 90% of them seen only once. What was sequenced was peripheral blood. The receptors here all came from a person aged 18 to 35 with COVID-19, enrolled during active disease.

The chain recombines TRBV27 with TRBJ1-5; D gene ambiguous. This CDR3 spans 15 amino acids. The V gene lost 6 bases and the J gene lost 2 bases, with 14 bases spanning the gap. Germline assignment: CDR1 MNHEY and CDR2 SMNVEV (reference sequence). CDR3 DNA sequence: TGTGCCAGCAGCTACCGCCCTCAGGGCAATCAGCCCCAGCATTTT. It codes for CASSYRPQGNQPQHF.

The genes are TRBV6-2 or TRBV6-3 and TRBJ2-7; no clear D. The V end lost 2 bases, the J end lost 2 bases, and 7 bases lay between the germline ends. The germline gives CDR1 MNHEY, CDR2 SVGEGT. The CDR3 is made up of 13 amino acids. In DNA form, the CDR3 reads TGTGCCAGCAGTTACACAGACCCCTACGAGCAGTACTTC. Its protein is CASSYTDPYEQYF.

J is TRBJ2-7 and V is TRBV5-6, with D possibly being TRBD1 (5 bases). V was cut by 1 base and J by 6 bases, with 17 bases left in between. Per germline, CDR1 SGHDT and CDR2 YYEEEE. This CDR3 spans 15 amino acids. CDR3 sequence reads: CASSLYKGRVAEQYF. Written as DNA, the CDR3 is TGTGCCAGCAGCTTGTACAAGGGCAGGGTCGCCGAGCAGTACTTC. Using reference TRBV5-6 and TRBJ2-7 for the parts outside the CDR3, the full variable domain is DAGVTQSPTHLIKTRGQQVTLRCSPKSGHDTVSWYQQALGQGPQFIFQYYEEEERQRGNFPDRFSGHQFPNYSSELNVNALLLGDSALYLCASSLYKGRVAEQYFGPGTRLTVT.

The chain carries TRBV11-1 and TRBJ2-7; tentatively, D is TRBD1 (6 bases). V gave up 5 bases and J gave up 5 bases, with 19 bases separating them. CDR3 length: 15 amino acids. Germline CDR1 reads SGHAT; CDR2 reads FQDESV (reference sequence). CDR3 region: CASSQGAPGADEQYF. The CDR3 nucleotides are TGTGCCAGCAGCCAAGGGGCCCCAGGGGCCGACGAGCAGTACTTC.

Here the CDR3 DNA reads TGTGCCATAAACAGGGGGGGGAACACTGAAGCTTTCTTT. Translation: CAINRGGNTEAFF. The V gene is TRBV28, the J gene TRBJ1-1; TRBD1 aligns across 8 bases. The germline gives CDR1 MDHEN, CDR2 SYDVKM. The V and J ends lost 10 bases and 1 base, in that order; junction bases with no gene match: 5. The CDR3 loop spans 13 amino acids.

The V and J genes are TRBV9 and TRBJ2-7; TRBD2 matches at 12 bases. V dropped 0 bases and J dropped 4; count of bases not matched to a gene: 2. Per germline, CDR1 SGDLS and CDR2 YYNGEE. The length of the CDR3 is 15 residues. The CDR3 DNA reads TGTGCCAGCAGCGTAGAAGGGACTAGCGGGTACGAGCAGTACTTC. This sequence encodes CASSVEGTSGYEQYF.

This clone was seen once. The chain combines TRBV18 with TRBJ1-1; 8 bases fit TRBD1. The germline CDR1 and CDR2 sequences are KGHSH and LQKENI. There are 13 residues in the CDR3. Trimming removed 2 bases from V and 11 bases from J; junction bases left unmatched: 7. The CDR3, as DNA: TGTGCCAGCTCACCAGTGGGACAGGTGCGGGCTTTCTTT. As protein: CASSPVGQVRAFF.

The rearrangement links TRBV28 to TRBJ1-6; a weak D match, TRBD1 (6 bases). Germline V gene lookup returns CDR1 MDHEN and CDR2 SYDVKM. This CDR3 spans 14 amino acids. V lost 11 bases and J lost 8, with 19 bases in between. The CDR3 sequence: CAHGLTGNDSPLHF. The CDR3 DNA is TGTGCCCATGGTCTTACAGGGAACGATTCACCCCTCCACTTT.

Written as DNA, the CDR3 is TGTGCCAGCAGCTCCTCTAGTGAAAAACTGTTTTTT. This translates into CASSSSSEKLFF. The chain recombines TRBV7-9 with TRBJ1-4; D gene uncertain. This CDR3 contains 12 residues. Germline-derived CDR1 and CDR2 are SEHNR and FQNEAQ (reference sequence). The ends were cut back, 4 bases at V and 7 bases at J, with 7 bases in the middle. Drawing the rest from reference TRBV7-9 and TRBJ1-4, the complete variable domain is DTGVSQNPRHKITKRGQNVTFRCDPISEHNRLYWYRQTLGQGPEFLTYFQNEAQLEKSRLLSDRFSAERPKGSFSTLEIQRTEQGDSAMYLCASSSSSEKLFFGSGTQLSVL.

The rearrangement joins TRBV5-1 to TRBJ2-5; TRBD1 might be the D (6 bases). V dropped 0 bases and J dropped 4 bases, with 7 bases sitting between them. Germline V gene lookup returns CDR1 SGHRS and CDR2 YFSETQ. The CDR3 totals 13 residues. The CDR3 here is CASSLGGPETQYF. For the CDR3, the DNA is TGCGCCAGCAGCTTGGGGGGGCCAGAGACCCAGTACTTC.